This paragraph reports one TCR beta chain. The protocol was immunoSEQ multiplex PCR, while the TCRdb copy is restricted to in-frame clones and leaves out a portion. The repertoire has about 89,000 clones, under 95% of them found once; the top ten carry 5.2%. The data belong to a study of T cell responses to AZD1222 COVID-19 vaccine. The V end lost 5 bases, the J end lost 2 bases, and 6 bases lay between the germline ends. The CDR3 runs to 13 residues. From germline, CDR1 is MNHEY and CDR2 SMNVEV (reference sequence). The input for sequencing was peripheral blood, taken on day 0 of MenACWY control vaccination. The sequence was collected from an adult in good health. V gene TRBV27 combines with J gene TRBJ2-2; the D is unclear. The CDR3 here is CASSAINTGELFF. Here the CDR3 DNA reads TGTGCCAGCAGTGCCATAAACACCGGGGAGCTGTTTTTT.